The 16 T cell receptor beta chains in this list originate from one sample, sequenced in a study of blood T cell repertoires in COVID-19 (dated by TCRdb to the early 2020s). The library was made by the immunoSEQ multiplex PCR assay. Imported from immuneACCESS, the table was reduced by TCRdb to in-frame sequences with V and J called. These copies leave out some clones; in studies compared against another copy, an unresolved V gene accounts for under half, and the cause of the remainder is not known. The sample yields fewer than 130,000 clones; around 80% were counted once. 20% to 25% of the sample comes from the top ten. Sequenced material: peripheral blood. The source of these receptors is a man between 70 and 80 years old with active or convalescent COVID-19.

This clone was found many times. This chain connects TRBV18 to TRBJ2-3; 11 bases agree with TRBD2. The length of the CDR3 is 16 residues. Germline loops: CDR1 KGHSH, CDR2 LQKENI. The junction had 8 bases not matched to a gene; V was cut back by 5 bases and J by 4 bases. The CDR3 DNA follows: TGTGCCAGCTCATCACTAGCGGGGGACCTATCAGATACGCAGTATTTT. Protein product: CASSSLAGDLSDTQYF.

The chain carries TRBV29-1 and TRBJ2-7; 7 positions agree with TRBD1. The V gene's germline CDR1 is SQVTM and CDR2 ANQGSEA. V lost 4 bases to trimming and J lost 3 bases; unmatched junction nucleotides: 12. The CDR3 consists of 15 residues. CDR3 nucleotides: TGCAGCGTTGGTCCCCAGGGGGTCGGAAACTACGAGCAGTACTTC. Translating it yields CSVGPQGVGNYEQYF.

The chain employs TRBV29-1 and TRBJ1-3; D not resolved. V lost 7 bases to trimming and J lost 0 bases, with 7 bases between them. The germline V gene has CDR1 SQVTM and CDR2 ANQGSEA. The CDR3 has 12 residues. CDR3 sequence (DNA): TGCAGCGGGCGGGTCTCTGGAAACACCATATATTTT. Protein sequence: CSGRVSGNTIYF.

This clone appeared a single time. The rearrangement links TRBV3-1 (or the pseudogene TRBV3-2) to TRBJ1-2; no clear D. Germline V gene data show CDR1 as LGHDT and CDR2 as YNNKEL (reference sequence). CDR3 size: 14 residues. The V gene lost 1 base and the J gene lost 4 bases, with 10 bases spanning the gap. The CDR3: CASSQGPRSYGYTF. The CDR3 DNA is TGTGCCAGCAGCCAAGGCCCCAGGTCCTATGGCTACACCTTC.

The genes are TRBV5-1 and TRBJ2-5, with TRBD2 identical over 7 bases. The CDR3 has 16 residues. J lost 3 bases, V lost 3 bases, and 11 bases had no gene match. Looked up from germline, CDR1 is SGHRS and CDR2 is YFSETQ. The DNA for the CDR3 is TGCGCCAGCAGCTGGGGAGGGGCCAACTCTAAAGAGACCCAGTACTTC. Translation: CASSWGGANSKETQYF.

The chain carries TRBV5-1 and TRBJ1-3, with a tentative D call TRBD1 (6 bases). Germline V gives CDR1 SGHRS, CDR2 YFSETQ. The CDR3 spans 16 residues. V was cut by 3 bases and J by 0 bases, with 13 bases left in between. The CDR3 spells CASSSTGLGSGNTIYF. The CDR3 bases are TGCGCCAGCAGCTCAACAGGGTTAGGCTCTGGAAACACCATATATTTT.

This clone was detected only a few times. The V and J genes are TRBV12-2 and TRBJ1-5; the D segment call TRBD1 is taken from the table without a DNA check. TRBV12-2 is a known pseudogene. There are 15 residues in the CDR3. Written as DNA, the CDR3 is TGTGCAAGTCGCTTAGCGGGACATAGCAATCAGCCCCAGCATTTT. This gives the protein CASRLAGHSNQPQHF.

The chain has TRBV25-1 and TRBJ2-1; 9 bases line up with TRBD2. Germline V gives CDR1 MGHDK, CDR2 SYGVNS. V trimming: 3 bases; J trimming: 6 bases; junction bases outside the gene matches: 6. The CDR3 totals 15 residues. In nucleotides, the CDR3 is TGTGCCAGCAGTGATCTTAGCGGGAGAGTCAATGAGCAGTTCTTC. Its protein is CASSDLSGRVNEQFF.

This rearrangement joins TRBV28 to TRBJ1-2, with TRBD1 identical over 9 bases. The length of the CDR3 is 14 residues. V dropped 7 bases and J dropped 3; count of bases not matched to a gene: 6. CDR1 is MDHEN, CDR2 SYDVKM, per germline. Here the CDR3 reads CASNRQGVDYGYTF. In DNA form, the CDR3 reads TGTGCCAGCAACCGACAGGGGGTGGACTATGGCTACACCTTC.

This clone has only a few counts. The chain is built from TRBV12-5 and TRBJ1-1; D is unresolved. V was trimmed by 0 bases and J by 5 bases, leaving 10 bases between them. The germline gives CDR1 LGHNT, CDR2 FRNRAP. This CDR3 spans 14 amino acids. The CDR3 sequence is CASGLVRDATEAFF. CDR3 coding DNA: TGTGCTAGTGGTTTGGTACGTGATGCGACTGAAGCTTTCTTT.

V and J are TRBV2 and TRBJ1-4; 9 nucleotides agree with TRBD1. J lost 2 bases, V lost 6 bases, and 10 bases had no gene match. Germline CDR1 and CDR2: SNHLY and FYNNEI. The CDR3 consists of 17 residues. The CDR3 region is CASRKGGTGPTNEKLFF. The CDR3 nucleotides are TGTGCCAGCAGGAAGGGGGGGACAGGGCCCACTAATGAAAAACTGTTTTTT.

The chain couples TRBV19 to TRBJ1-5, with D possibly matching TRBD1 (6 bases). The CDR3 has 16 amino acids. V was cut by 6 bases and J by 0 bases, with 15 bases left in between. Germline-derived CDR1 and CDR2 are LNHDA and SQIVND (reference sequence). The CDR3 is CASRPGDTYSNQPQHF. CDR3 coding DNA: TGTGCCAGTAGACCCGGGGACACCTATAGCAATCAGCCCCAGCATTTT.

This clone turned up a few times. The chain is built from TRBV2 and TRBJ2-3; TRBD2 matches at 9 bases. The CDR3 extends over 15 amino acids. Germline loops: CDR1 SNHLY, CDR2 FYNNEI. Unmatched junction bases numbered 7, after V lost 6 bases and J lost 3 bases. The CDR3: CASSAGTSSTDTQYF. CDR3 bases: TGTGCCAGCAGCGCCGGGACTAGCTCTACAGATACGCAGTATTTT. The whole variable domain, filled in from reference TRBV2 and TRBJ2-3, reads EPEVTQTPSHQVTQMGQEVILRCVPISNHLYFYWYRQILGQKVEFLVSFYNNEISEKSEIFDDQFSVERPDGSNFTLKIRSTKLEDSAMYFCASSAGTSSTDTQYFGPGTRLTVL.

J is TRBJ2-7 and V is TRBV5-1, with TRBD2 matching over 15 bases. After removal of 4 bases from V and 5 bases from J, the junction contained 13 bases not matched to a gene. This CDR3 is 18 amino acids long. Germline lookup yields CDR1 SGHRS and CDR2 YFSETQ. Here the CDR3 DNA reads TGCGCCAGCAGCCCGGGACTAGCGGGAGGTCGTAAGAGGGACGAGCAGTACTTC. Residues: CASSPGLAGGRKRDEQYF.

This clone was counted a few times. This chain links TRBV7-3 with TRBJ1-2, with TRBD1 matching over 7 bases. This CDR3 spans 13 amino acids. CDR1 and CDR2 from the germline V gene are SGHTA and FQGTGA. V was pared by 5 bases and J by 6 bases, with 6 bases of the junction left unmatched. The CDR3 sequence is CASSKRTGNGYTF. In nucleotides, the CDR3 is TGTGCCAGCAGCAAGCGGACAGGAAATGGCTACACCTTC.

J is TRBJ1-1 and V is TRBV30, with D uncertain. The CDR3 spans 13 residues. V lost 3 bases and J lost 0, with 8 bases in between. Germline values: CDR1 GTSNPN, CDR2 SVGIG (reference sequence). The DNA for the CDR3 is TGTGCCTGGAGCCCCACAGTGAACACTGAAGCTTTCTTT. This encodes CAWSPTVNTEAFF.